This T cell receptor (beta chain) was observed in a study of T cells after yellow fever vaccination (dated by TCRdb to 2018 to 2020). Regarding the research as a whole: The SMART-Seq v4 Ultra Low Input RNA kit was used to prepare libraries from fractions with low cell numbers. To track T-cell clones before and after primary and booster YFV17D yellow fever vaccination, bulk TCR alpha and beta repertoires were sequenced longitudinally. Blood was drawn at multiple timepoints before and after primary and secondary immunization, with bulk PBMC replicates and cell subsets isolated. Two healthy male donors, one aged 18 to 29 and one aged 30 to 40 years, made up the cohort. What the study reported, not specific to this receptor: A small share of clonotypes was detected in both CD4 and CD8 compartments, with the overlap likely arising from convergent recombination. Only a couple of donors were included in the study, so the extent to which the findings can be generalized is limited. Because abundant contaminating clonotypes from the bulk population could be contained in FACS-sorted repertoires, computational filtering was required. After the booster, most clones that had expanded after primary vaccination were detected again (about 95% of CD4 and around nine tenths of CD8), suggesting broad maintenance of memory. Compared with the primary T-cell response, the secondary T-cell response was weaker but faster, peaking on day 5 rather than day 15.

In the paper's terms, the treatment or condition label means: live attenuated yellow fever vaccine strain. A standard Ficoll-Paque protocol was used to isolate PBMCs from peripheral blood. With anti-CD3 and anti-CD8 staining plus a dextramer loaded with the yellow fever NS4B epitope peptide, the researchers sorted epitope-specific CD8 T cells. TriZol was used to extract RNA from bulk PBMCs, CD4 and CD8 fractions, and dextramer-positive and dextramer-negative fractions. This clonotype showed up just a few times. One base away there is no much larger clone; base qualities are not given. Trimming takes 5 bases from V and 6 bases from J, and the germline ends sit 23 bases apart. For CDR1 and CDR2, the germline V gene lists SGHVS and FNYEAQ. From the cysteine up to the phenylalanine, the CDR3 has a length of 16 residues. This entry keeps only the CDR3 DNA: 48 bases, framed from base 1. TCR cDNA was made using 5'RACE template switching, a step that added a universal primer site and unique molecular identifiers. Priming for cDNA synthesis came from both the TCR alpha and TCR beta constant segments. Libraries were amplified in two PCR steps, with sample barcodes and sequencing adapters added in the second step. Libraries were sequenced on Illumina HiSeq 2500 (2x100 bp) or NovaSeq (2x150 bp). From the authors' description of their analysis: Reads were demultiplexed and collapsed into UMI consensus sequences with MIGEC, and V(D)J alignment was performed with MiXCR. Using edgeR on replicate PBMC samples, clonotypes were called vaccine-responding if FDR was below 0.01 and the log2 fold change was above 5 up to day 15. CD4 or CD8 identity was assigned to each bulk clonotype according to whether the clonotype was present at higher abundance in the sequenced CD4 repertoire or the sequenced CD8 repertoire. Clonotypes enriched at least 10-fold in dextramer-positive over dextramer-negative fractions were defined as NS4B-specific, and CD4-biased clonotypes were excluded. TCRdb took the public reads, trimmed them with fastp at Q25, ran MiXCR for clone calling and kept in-frame beta chains. Every distinct CDR3 protein forms one entry, paired with its most common genes and DNA. TCRdb, rather than the study authors, made the V and J calls. The sample has 96,000 or so distinct CDR3 sequences on record, around 9.8% of them singletons. 16% of the sample goes to the ten largest clones.

The source of this sequence is a man younger than 35 who received the YFV17D yellow fever vaccine. The chain is made from TRBV7-6 and TRBJ2-7; the D segment could be TRBD2, given 7 matching bases. The starting material was CD8+ T cells not binding an NS4B(214-222) dextramer, sorted from PBMCs, obtained more than 13 days after the first yellow fever vaccination. The label giving this sample's cell subset or site can be read as: NS4B epitope dextramer-negative CD8 T cells. At the DNA level, the sequence is TGTGCCAGCAGCCCAGCCGCTGGGGGGGCTCGGCTCGAGCAGTACTTC. This is translated as CASSPAAGGARLEQYF.